The entry below gives a single TCR beta chain sequence along with its context. Its antigen is not known. The germline gene is not matched at one end of the junction; a read error may be the cause. For each extraction, RNA and DNA were obtained together from about 21-30 mg of unsorted bulk tissue. The data belong to a study of tumor-infiltrating lymphocytes in primary liver carcinoma. The wider study: Men and women, 30 to 69 years of age, made up the patients.

Synthesis of TCR beta cDNA was carried out from approximately 500 ng total RNA with a constant-region primer. Modified slightly, ARM-PCR produced TCR beta libraries over three nested multiplex PCR rounds. Amplification in the first two PCR rounds was performed using TRBV1-TRBV30 forward primers and a C-beta reverse primer for 9 to 11 cycles each. TCRdb recomputed calls from the multiplex PCR reads with MiXCR, one row per CDR3 protein. The sample lists about 190,000 distinct CDR3 sequences, around 81% occurring once. Overall study findings and caveats: The overlap of tumor-adjacent and tumor-blood pairs was smaller than that of tumor region pairs.

This CDR3 is 14 amino acids long. CDR1 and CDR2 from the germline V gene are MNHNS and SASEGT. The chain has TRBV6-1 and TRBJ2-3, with TRBD1 matching 7 bases. The material sequenced was tumor tissue from primary liver carcinoma. The clonotype was recovered from a man aged 40-55 years with primary liver carcinoma and hepatitis B virus infection. This CDR3 reads CASSRDREAYTQCF. The CDR3 nucleotides read TGTGCCAGCAGTCGTGACAGGGAAGCATATACGCAGTGTTTT.